Below are 31 T cell receptor beta chains sequenced from a single sample in a study of blood T cell repertoires in COVID-19. Sequencing used immunoSEQ multiplex PCR; TCRdb keeps in-frame clones, though not all of them. The repertoire has about 80,000 clones, about 82% of them found once; the top ten carry 18%. The sequenced sample consisted of peripheral blood. These receptors were taken from a man older than 75 with active or convalescent COVID-19.

The chain employs TRBV9 and TRBJ1-1; D ambiguous. The CDR3 runs 12 residues. Germline loops: CDR1 SGDLS, CDR2 YYNGEE. The V end lost 0 bases, the J end lost 3 bases, and 3 bases lay between the germline ends. The CDR3 region has the DNA TGTGCCAGCAGCGTAGTAGACACTGAAGCTTTCTTT. It specifies CASSVVDTEAFF. The whole variable domain, remainder taken from reference TRBV9 and TRBJ1-1, is DSGVTQTPKHLITATGQRVTLRCSPRSGDLSVYWYQQSLDQGLQFLIQYYNGEERAKGNILERFSAQQFPDLHSELNLSSLELGDSALYFCASSVVDTEAFFGQGTRLTVV.

The V and J genes are TRBV11-2 and TRBJ1-3; TRBD1 aligns across 8 bases. J gave up 4 bases and V 3 bases, and 2 bases lay outside the gene matches. Per germline, CDR1 SGHAT and CDR2 FQNNGV. The CDR3 covers 14 residues. The CDR3 DNA sequence: TGTGCCAGCAGCTTCGGACAGGGCGGAAACACCATATATTTT. It translates to CASSFGQGGNTIYF.

The chain has TRBV7-2 and TRBJ2-1; D perhaps matches TRBD2 (5 bases). The CDR3 covers 13 residues. Between the trimmed V and J ends, which lost 4 bases and 9 bases, there was a span of 13 bases. Germline V gives CDR1 SGHTA, CDR2 FQGNSA. The CDR3 bases are TGTGCCAGCAGCTCCAGTAGGGAGATTGAGCAGTTCTTC. This codes for CASSSSREIEQFF.

This clone was seen only a few times. V gene TRBV19 combines with J gene TRBJ1-5, with a tentative D call TRBD1 (5 bases). The V end lost 1 base, the J end lost 1 base, and 11 bases lay between the germline ends. The CDR3 extends over 16 amino acids. Germline V gene data show CDR1 as LNHDA and CDR2 as SQIVND (reference sequence). CDR3: CASSIAAGLSNQPQHF. DNA of the CDR3: TGTGCCAGTAGTATAGCTGCAGGGTTAAGCAATCAGCCCCAGCATTTT.

Only a few counts were recorded for this clone. The J gene is TRBJ2-1, the V gene TRBV3-1 (or the pseudogene TRBV3-2); TRBD1 matches 7 bases. Germline lookup yields CDR1 LGHDT and CDR2 YNNKEL (reference sequence). CDR3 size: 16 residues. Trimming cost V 1 base and J 8 bases; bases outside gene matches: 11. The CDR3 protein is CASSQASLGGWDEQFF. CDR3 nucleotides: TGTGCCAGCAGCCAAGCCTCTCTAGGGGGCTGGGATGAGCAGTTCTTC.

The rearrangement links TRBV29-1 to TRBJ2-2; D remains ambiguous. This CDR3 has 10 amino acids. The V and J ends lost 8 bases and 5 bases respectively, with 6 bases between them. Germline CDR1 SQVTM, CDR2 ANQGSEA. DNA for the CDR3: TGCAGCATATATACCGGGGAGCTGTTTTTT. This codes for CSIYTGELFF.

The chain carries TRBV7-9 and TRBJ1-3; TRBD1 agrees at 12 bases. Trimming removed 1 base from V and 9 bases from J; junction bases left unmatched: 4. Germline V gene data show CDR1 as SEHNR and CDR2 as FQNEAQ (reference sequence). The CDR3 consists of 15 residues. Written as DNA, the CDR3 is TGTGCCAGCAGCTTAGGGGGACAGGGGGCTTCCACCATATATTTT. This codes for CASSLGGQGASTIYF.

This chain joins TRBV18 and TRBJ1-1; 10 nucleotides line up with TRBD1. Germline V lookup: CDR1 KGHSH, CDR2 LQKENI. Trimming removed 3 bases from V and 3 bases from J; junction bases left unmatched: 4. CDR3 length: 15 amino acids. The CDR3 region is CASSPRDRGDTEAFF. The CDR3 DNA follows: TGTGCCAGCTCACCCCGGGACAGGGGAGACACTGAAGCTTTCTTT.

The chain has TRBV21-1 and TRBJ2-4; the table gives TRBD1 as D, unverified against the DNA. TRBV21-1 is classified as a pseudogene. This CDR3 region has 15 residues. The CDR3 reads CASTKGLGQGGIQYF. CDR3 DNA sequence: TGTGCCAGCACCAAAGGGCTCGGACAGGGCGGCATTCAGTACTTC.

This clone has just a few counts. The rearrangement joins TRBV2 to TRBJ2-4; 11 bases map to TRBD1. V lost 6 bases to trimming and J lost 8 bases; unmatched junction nucleotides: 6. This CDR3 contains 14 residues. Germline V CDR1 and CDR2: SNHLY, FYNNEI. CDR3 amino acids: CASSADRGQDIQYF. CDR3 sequence (DNA): TGTGCCAGCAGCGCGGACAGGGGGCAAGACATTCAGTACTTC. The variable domain in full, completed from reference TRBV2 and TRBJ2-4, reads EPEVTQTPSHQVTQMGQEVILRCVPISNHLYFYWYRQILGQKVEFLVSFYNNEISEKSEIFDDQFSVERPDGSNFTLKIRSTKLEDSAMYFCASSADRGQDIQYFGAGTRLSVL.

This clone has just a few counts. This chain uses TRBV2 with TRBJ1-6; no definite D call. Germline V gene lookup returns CDR1 SNHLY and CDR2 FYNNEI. This CDR3 comprises 15 residues. V lost 8 bases, J lost 7 bases, and 18 bases lay in between. The CDR3 region is CASAPSAATNSPLHF. Here the CDR3 DNA reads TGTGCCAGCGCTCCCTCGGCGGCGACGAATTCACCCCTCCACTTT. The whole variable domain, filled in from reference TRBV2 and TRBJ1-6, reads EPEVTQTPSHQVTQMGQEVILRCVPISNHLYFYWYRQILGQKVEFLVSFYNNEISEKSEIFDDQFSVERPDGSNFTLKIRSTKLEDSAMYFCASAPSAATNSPLHFGNGTRLTVT.

This clone was seen a handful of times. This chain links TRBV27 with TRBJ1-4, with a possible D match to TRBD1 (6 bases). The CDR3 is 13 residues long. V was shortened by 2 bases and J by 8 bases, with 9 bases between the two germline ends. Germline V gives CDR1 MNHEY, CDR2 SMNVEV (reference sequence). In DNA form, the CDR3 reads TGTGCCAGCAGTTTAACAGGGCGGGAAAAACTGTTTTTT. Translating gives CASSLTGREKLFF.

The chain has TRBV24-1 and TRBJ2-5, with D maybe TRBD1 (6 bases). This CDR3 has 15 residues. Germline V gene lookup returns CDR1 KGHDR and CDR2 SFDVKD. Trimming shortened V by 2 bases and J by 4 bases, and 13 bases separated the two germline ends. CDR3 region: CATSDSTGPGETQYF. DNA for the CDR3: TGTGCCACCAGTGATTCCACAGGGCCCGGAGAGACCCAGTACTTC.

The rearrangement joins TRBV19 to TRBJ2-2; a weak D match, TRBD1 (6 bases). Germline V lookup: CDR1 LNHDA, CDR2 SQIVND (reference sequence). V was trimmed by 9 bases and J by 7 bases, leaving 12 bases between them. This CDR3 region has 12 residues. CDR3 in DNA: TGTGCCAGCCAGGGGATCGGCGGGGAGCTGTTTTTT. It is translated as CASQGIGGELFF.

This clone showed up just a few times. The chain joins TRBV5-4 to TRBJ2-7, with TRBD2 matching over 13 bases. Germline V gene sequence: CDR1 SGHNT, CDR2 YYREEE (reference sequence). V lost 4 bases, J lost 2 bases, and 3 bases stayed unmatched. The CDR3 is 15 residues long. DNA of the CDR3: TGTGCCAGCAGCCCAGGACTAGCGGGGGCCTACGAGCAGTACGTC. Residues: CASSPGLAGAYEQYV.

The chain employs TRBV24-1 and TRBJ1-4; perhaps TRBD1 as D (5 bases). V lost 6 bases and J lost 5, with 9 bases in between. Germline CDR1 reads KGHDR; CDR2 reads SFDVKD. This CDR3 is 13 amino acids long. The CDR3 DNA follows: TGTGCCACCAGTAGGGCAGGGAATGAAAAACTGTTTTTT. This codes for CATSRAGNEKLFF.

The chain recombines TRBV6-5 with TRBJ2-3; TRBD2 agrees at 11 bases. Looked up from germline, CDR1 is MNHEY and CDR2 is SVGAGI. The CDR3 extends over 15 amino acids. The V segment lost 6 bases and the J segment 5 bases; nucleotides outside the gene matches: 7. Here the CDR3 reads CASRVAGGRRDTQYF. CDR3 nucleotide sequence: TGTGCCAGCAGGGTAGCGGGGGGGCGGAGAGATACGCAGTATTTT.

The chain is built from TRBV7-9 and TRBJ2-2; TRBD2 aligns across 14 bases. The CDR3 sequence is 18 residues long. Germline-derived CDR1 and CDR2 are SEHNR and FQNEAQ (reference sequence). V lost 4 bases, J lost 6 bases, and 10 bases stayed unmatched. In DNA form, the CDR3 reads TGTGCCAGCAGCTCGATGAAGACTAGCGGGGGGGCAGCCGGGGAGCTGTTTTTT. The encoded protein is CASSSMKTSGGAAGELFF.

The rearrangement joins TRBV5-1 to TRBJ1-4, with TRBD1 identical over 9 bases. Germline CDR1 reads SGHRS; CDR2 reads YFSETQ. Trimming took 0 bases from V and 3 from J; bases not matched to a gene: 3. This CDR3 has 16 residues. CDR3 coding DNA: TGCGCCAGCAGCTTGGAGGGACAGGGCCCTAATGAAAAACTGTTTTTT. Its protein is CASSLEGQGPNEKLFF.

V and J are TRBV7-2 and TRBJ2-1; 10 bases fit TRBD2. CDR1 is SGHTA, CDR2 FQGNSA, per germline. The CDR3 has 16 amino acids. V lost 1 base, J lost 9 bases, and 9 bases stayed unmatched. CDR3 sequence: CASSLDLAGGSGEQFF. CDR3 DNA: TGTGCCAGCAGCTTAGATTTAGCGGGGGGATCCGGTGAGCAGTTCTTC.

The chain recombines TRBV6-6 with TRBJ1-2; TRBD1 matches 10 bases. The V and J ends lost 5 bases and 7 bases, in that order; junction bases with no gene match: 7. The CDR3 has 14 amino acids. The germline gives CDR1 MNHNY, CDR2 SVGAGI (reference sequence). The CDR3, as DNA: TGTGCCAGCAGTCGATCCGGGACAGGGGCTGGCTACACCTTC. It translates to CASSRSGTGAGYTF.

The chain links TRBV3-1 (or the pseudogene TRBV3-2) to TRBJ1-1; possibly TRBD1 for D (5 bases). CDR3 length: 12 amino acids. Trimming left V 4 bases short and J 5 bases short, with 8 bases between. Looked up from germline, CDR1 is LGHDT and CDR2 is YNNKEL (reference sequence). CDR3 loop: CASSPGVTEAFF. The CDR3 nucleotides are TGTGCCAGCAGCCCGGGGGTGACTGAAGCTTTCTTT.

The chain uses TRBV4-1 and TRBJ2-1, with TRBD2 matching 14 bases. V lost 3 bases, J lost 9 bases, and 7 bases stayed unmatched. The length of the CDR3 is 16 residues. Germline lookup yields CDR1 MGHRA and CDR2 YSYEKL. The CDR3 reads CASSQDLTSGRVEQFF. CDR3 sequence (DNA): TGCGCCAGCAGCCAGGACCTGACTAGCGGGAGGGTTGAGCAGTTCTTC.

The rearrangement links TRBV18 to TRBJ2-3; D is ambiguous. There are 15 residues in the CDR3. V lost 0 bases and J lost 5, with 12 bases in between. Looked up from germline, CDR1 is KGHSH and CDR2 is LQKENI. The CDR3 reads CASSPPFPAGDTQYF. The CDR3 DNA reads TGTGCCAGCTCACCACCGTTTCCTGCCGGAGATACGCAGTATTTT.

The chain links TRBV28 to TRBJ1-2, with TRBD1 as a possible D gene (5 bases). V dropped 5 bases and J dropped 4 bases, with 17 bases sitting between them. The CDR3 loop spans 15 amino acids. Germline lookup yields CDR1 MDHEN and CDR2 SYDVKM. The CDR3: CASSRGGEGGYGYTF. CDR3 DNA sequence: TGTGCCAGCAGTCGGGGGGGTGAGGGCGGCTATGGCTACACCTTC.

In its sample, this clone was seen once. The V gene is TRBV18, the J gene TRBJ2-1; 9 positions agree with TRBD2. J gave up 8 bases and V 2 bases, and 4 bases lay outside the gene matches. Germline lookup yields CDR1 KGHSH and CDR2 LQKENI. The CDR3 contains 14 residues. The CDR3 bases are TGTGCCAGCTCACCAGGGACTAGCCCCCATGAGCAGTTCTTC. Translating it yields CASSPGTSPHEQFF.

The rearrangement links TRBV12-3 or TRBV12-4 to TRBJ1-1; 8 nucleotides line up with TRBD1. The CDR3 totals 12 residues. J gave up 11 bases and V 6 bases, and 8 bases lay outside the gene matches. The CDR3 DNA sequence: TGTGCCAGCAGCCTGACAGGGGCGTTGGCTTTCTTT. Translating gives CASSLTGALAFF.

This chain links TRBV29-1 with TRBJ2-2; TRBD2 aligns across 8 bases. J gave up 6 bases and V 6 bases, and 6 bases lay outside the gene matches. The CDR3 loop spans 13 amino acids. Germline CDR1 is SQVTM and CDR2 is ANQGSEA. CDR3 residues: CSVRRAGAGELFF. The DNA of the CDR3 is TGCAGCGTAAGGAGAGCGGGAGCCGGGGAGCTGTTTTTT.

The chain joins TRBV29-1 to TRBJ1-1; TRBD1 might be the D (6 bases). CDR3 length: 13 amino acids. The V end lost 4 bases, the J end lost 1 base, and 10 bases lay between the germline ends. The V gene's germline CDR1 is SQVTM and CDR2 ANQGSEA. CDR3 region: CSVGGHPNTEAFF. DNA for the CDR3: TGCAGCGTTGGGGGACATCCGAACACTGAAGCTTTCTTT.

This clone was observed a handful of times. The chain couples TRBV2 to TRBJ2-2; 8 bases are a match to TRBD2. In germline, CDR1 is SNHLY, CDR2 FYNNEI. The CDR3 runs 16 residues. V dropped 2 bases and J dropped 1; count of bases not matched to a gene: 3. The CDR3 region is CASSELGTRNTGELFF. Written as DNA, the CDR3 is TGTGCCAGCAGTGAACTTGGGACTAGGAACACCGGGGAGCTGTTTTTT.

This rearrangement joins TRBV4-1 to TRBJ1-5; a possible D gene is TRBD1 (6 bases). Trimming took 4 bases from V and 0 from J, leaving 31 bases between them. The CDR3 totals 22 residues. The germline gives CDR1 MGHRA, CDR2 YSYEKL. CDR3 bases: TGCGCCAGCAGCCCCTTCAAACCCGGGACAAGCCCCGAAGCAAATAGCAATCAGCCCCAGCATTTT. This sequence encodes CASSPFKPGTSPEANSNQPQHF.